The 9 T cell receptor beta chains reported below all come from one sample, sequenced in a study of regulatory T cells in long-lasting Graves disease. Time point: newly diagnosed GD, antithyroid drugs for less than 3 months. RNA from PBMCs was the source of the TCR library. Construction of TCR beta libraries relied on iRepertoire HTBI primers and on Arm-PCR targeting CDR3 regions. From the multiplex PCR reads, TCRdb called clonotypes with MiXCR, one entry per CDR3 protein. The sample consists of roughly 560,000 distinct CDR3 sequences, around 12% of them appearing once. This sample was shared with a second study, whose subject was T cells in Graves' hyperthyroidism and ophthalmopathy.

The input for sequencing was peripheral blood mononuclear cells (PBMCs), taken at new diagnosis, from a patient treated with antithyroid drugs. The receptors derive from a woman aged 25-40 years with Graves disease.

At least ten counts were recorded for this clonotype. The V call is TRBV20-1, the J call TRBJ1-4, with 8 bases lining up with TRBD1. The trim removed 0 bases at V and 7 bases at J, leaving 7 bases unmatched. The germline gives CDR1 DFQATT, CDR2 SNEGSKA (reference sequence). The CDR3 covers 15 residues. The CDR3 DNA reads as TGCAGTGCTAGAGATTACAGGGGGTTCGGTGAAAAACTGTTTTTT. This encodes CSARDYRGFGEKLFF.

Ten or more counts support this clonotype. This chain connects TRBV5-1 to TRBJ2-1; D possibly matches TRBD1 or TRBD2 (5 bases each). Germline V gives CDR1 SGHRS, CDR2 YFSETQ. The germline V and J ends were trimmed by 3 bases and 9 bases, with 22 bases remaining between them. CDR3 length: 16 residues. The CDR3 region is CASSSSGAQPYGEQFF. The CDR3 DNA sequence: TGCGCCAGCAGCTCATCCGGGGCTCAACCCTACGGTGAGCAGTTCTTC.

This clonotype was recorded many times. The CDR3 loop is CASSLNRGEAFF. The CDR3 DNA reads TGTGCCAGCTCACTAAACAGGGGTGAAGCTTTCTTT. V gene TRBV18 combines with J gene TRBJ1-1, with 7 bases that match TRBD1. The CDR3 covers 12 residues. Germline lookup yields CDR1 KGHSH and CDR2 LQKENI. V lost 4 bases and J lost 7; bases outside the gene matches: 3.

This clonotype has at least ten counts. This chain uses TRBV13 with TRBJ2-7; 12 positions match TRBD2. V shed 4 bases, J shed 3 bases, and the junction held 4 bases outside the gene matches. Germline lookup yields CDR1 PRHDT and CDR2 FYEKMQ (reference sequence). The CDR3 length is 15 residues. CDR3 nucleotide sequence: TGTGCCAGCAGCTCGCGGACTAGCGGGAACTACGAGCAGTACTTC. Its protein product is CASSSRTSGNYEQYF.

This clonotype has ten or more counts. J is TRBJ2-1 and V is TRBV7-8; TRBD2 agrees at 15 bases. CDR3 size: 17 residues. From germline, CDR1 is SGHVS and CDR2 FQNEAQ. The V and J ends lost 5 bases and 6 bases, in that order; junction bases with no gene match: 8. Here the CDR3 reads CASSHGTSGRFSNEQFF. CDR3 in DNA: TGTGCCAGCAGCCATGGGACTAGCGGGAGGTTTAGCAATGAGCAGTTCTTC. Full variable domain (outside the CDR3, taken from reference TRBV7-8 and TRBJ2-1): GAGVSQSPRYKVAKRGQDVALRCDPISGHVSLFWYQQALGQGPEFLTYFQNEAQLDKSGLPSDRFFAERPEGSVSTLKIQRTQQEDSAVYLCASSHGTSGRFSNEQFFGPGTRLTVL.

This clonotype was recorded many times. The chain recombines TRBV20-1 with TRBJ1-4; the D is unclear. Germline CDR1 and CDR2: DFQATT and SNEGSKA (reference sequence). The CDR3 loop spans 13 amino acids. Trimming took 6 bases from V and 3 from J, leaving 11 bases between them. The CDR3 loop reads CSASRSSNEKLFF. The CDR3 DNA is TGCAGTGCGTCCAGGTCATCTAATGAAAAACTGTTTTTT.

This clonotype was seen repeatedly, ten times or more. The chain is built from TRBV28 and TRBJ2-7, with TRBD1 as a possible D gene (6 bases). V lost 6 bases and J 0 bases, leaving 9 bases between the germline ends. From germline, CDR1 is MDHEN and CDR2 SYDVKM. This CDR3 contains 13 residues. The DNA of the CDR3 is TGTGCCAGCAGGAACAGGGTCTCCTACGAGCAGTACTTC. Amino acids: CASRNRVSYEQYF.

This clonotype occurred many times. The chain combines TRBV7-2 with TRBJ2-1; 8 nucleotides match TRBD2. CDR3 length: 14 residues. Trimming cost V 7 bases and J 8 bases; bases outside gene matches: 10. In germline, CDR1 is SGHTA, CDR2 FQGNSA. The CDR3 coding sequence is TGTGCCAGCACCACAGCGGGAGTAATTGATGAGCAGTTCTTC. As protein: CASTTAGVIDEQFF.

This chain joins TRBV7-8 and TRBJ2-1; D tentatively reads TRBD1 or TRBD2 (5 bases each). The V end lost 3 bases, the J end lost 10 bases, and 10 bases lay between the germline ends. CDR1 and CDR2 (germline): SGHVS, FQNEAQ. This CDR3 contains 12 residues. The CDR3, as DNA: TGTGCCAGCAGCTTTTCCGGGACGGAGCAGTTCTTC. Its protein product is CASSFSGTEQFF.